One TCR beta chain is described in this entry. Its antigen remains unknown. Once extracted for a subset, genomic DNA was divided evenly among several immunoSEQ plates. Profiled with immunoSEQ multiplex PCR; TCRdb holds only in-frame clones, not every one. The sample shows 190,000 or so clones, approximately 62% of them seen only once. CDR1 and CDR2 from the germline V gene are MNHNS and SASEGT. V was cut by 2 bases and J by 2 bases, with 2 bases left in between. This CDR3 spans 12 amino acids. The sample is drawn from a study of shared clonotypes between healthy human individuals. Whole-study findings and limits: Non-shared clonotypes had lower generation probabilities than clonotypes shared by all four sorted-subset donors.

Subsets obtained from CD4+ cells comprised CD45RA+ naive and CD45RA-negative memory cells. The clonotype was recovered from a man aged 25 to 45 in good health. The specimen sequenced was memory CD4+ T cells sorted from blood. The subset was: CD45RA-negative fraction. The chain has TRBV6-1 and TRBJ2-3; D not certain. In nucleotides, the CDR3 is TGTGCCAGCAGTGAAACCACAGATACGCAGTATTTT. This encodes CASSETTDTQYF.